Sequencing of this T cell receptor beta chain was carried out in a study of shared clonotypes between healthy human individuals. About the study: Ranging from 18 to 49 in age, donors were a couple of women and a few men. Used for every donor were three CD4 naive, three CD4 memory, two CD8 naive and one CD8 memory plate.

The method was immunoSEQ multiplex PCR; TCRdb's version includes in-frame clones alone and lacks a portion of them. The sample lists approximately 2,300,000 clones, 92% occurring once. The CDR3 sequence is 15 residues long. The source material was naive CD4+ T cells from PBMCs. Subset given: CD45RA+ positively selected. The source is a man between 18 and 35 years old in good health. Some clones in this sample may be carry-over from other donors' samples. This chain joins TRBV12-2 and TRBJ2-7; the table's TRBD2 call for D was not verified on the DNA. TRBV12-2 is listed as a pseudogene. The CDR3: CASRSRGRALGEQYF. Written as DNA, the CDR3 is TGTGCAAGTCGCTCCCGCGGGAGAGCCCTGGGGGAGCAGTACTTC.